This T cell receptor beta chain originates from a study of OX40 agonist ivuxolimab in advanced cancers. In regard to this clone: The same CDR3 arises from other DNA sequences in this sample as well.

Only in-frame clones appear in the TCRdb table, and some are missing; sequencing was by immunoSEQ multiplex PCR. The sample holds 50,000 to 60,000 clones, roughly nine tenths seen once. The CDR3 is made up of 14 amino acids. With 4 bases clipped from V and 2 bases from J, the junction kept 4 bases outside the gene matches. Germline CDR1 SGHRS, CDR2 YFSETQ. The TCR originated in an adult with an advanced solid tumor such as melanoma, head and neck, liver or kidney cancer. The chain joins TRBV5-1 to TRBJ2-3, with 7 nucleotides matching TRBD2. Sequenced here: CD4+ or CD8+ T cells sorted from blood, sampled in a trial of the OX40 agonist ivuxolimab. CDR3 sequence: CASSPSGYTDTQYF. As DNA, the CDR3 is TGCGCCAGCAGCCCTAGCGGATACACAGATACGCAGTATTTT.